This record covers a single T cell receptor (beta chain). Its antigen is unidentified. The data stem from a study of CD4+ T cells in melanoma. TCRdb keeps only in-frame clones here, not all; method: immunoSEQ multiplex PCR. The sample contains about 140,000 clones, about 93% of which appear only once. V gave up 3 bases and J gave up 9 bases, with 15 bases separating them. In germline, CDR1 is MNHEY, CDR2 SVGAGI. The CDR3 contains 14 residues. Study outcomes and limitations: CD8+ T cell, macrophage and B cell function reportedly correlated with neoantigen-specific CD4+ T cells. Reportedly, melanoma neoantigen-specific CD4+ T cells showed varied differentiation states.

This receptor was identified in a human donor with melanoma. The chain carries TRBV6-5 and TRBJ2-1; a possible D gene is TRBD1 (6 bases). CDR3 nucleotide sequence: TGTGCCAGCAGTTATCTGAGGGTGGACAGTGAGCAGTTCTTC. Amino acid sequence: CASSYLRVDSEQFF.